A selection of T cell receptor beta chains follows, all from one sample in a study of blood T cell repertoires in COVID-19. This table comes from immunoSEQ multiplex PCR, and its TCRdb copy is limited to in-frame clones, with some not included. This table holds 350,000 to 400,000 clones, around 90% found once. Sequenced sample: PBMCs or T cells enriched from blood (not recorded which). These receptors came from a woman under 30 who had recovered from COVID-19. The CDR3 runs from the conserved cysteine through the conserved F or W. D genes are given only for firm matches. Size is stated for part of the rows, as once, few or many counts, or as a class when the clone is expanded.

clone_size: .; d_call: .; v_call: TRBV6-6; j_call: TRBJ1-1; cdr3_nt: TGTGCCAGCAGCCGGGGGTACACTGAAGCTTTCTTT; cdr3_aa: CASSRGYTEAFF
clone_size: .; d_call: .; v_call: TRBV4-3; j_call: TRBJ2-1; cdr3_nt: TGCGCCAGCAGCCCACAAGGGGGGGTCTCCTACAATGAGCAGTTCTTC; cdr3_aa: CASSPQGGVSYNEQFF
clone_size: .; d_call: .; v_call: TRBV19; j_call: TRBJ2-1; cdr3_nt: TGTGCCAGTAGCCTCCTGGGGGGGGGCTGGGGATACAATGAGCAGTTCTTC; cdr3_aa: CASSLLGGGWGYNEQFF
clone_size: .; d_call: .; v_call: TRBV19; j_call: TRBJ1-1; cdr3_nt: TGTGCCAGTAACGCAGGGCCCGTGAACACTGAAGCTTTCTTT; cdr3_aa: CASNAGPVNTEAFF
clone_size: .; d_call: TRBD1; v_call: TRBV18; j_call: TRBJ1-4; cdr3_nt: TGTGCCAGCTCAGCCGACAGGGGTGGCGAAAAACTGTTTTTT; cdr3_aa: CASSADRGGEKLFF
clone_size: .; d_call: .; v_call: TRBV6-2/TRBV6-3; j_call: TRBJ2-2; cdr3_nt: TGTGCCAGCAGTTGGGGGGGGCCCACCGGGGAGCTGTTTTTT; cdr3_aa: CASSWGGPTGELFF
clone_size: .; d_call: .; v_call: TRBV18; j_call: TRBJ1-5; cdr3_nt: TGTGCCAGCTCACCACCGGGCTTGTATAATCAGCCCCAGCATTTT; cdr3_aa: CASSPPGLYNQPQHF
clone_size: .; d_call: TRBD1; v_call: TRBV15; j_call: TRBJ1-6; cdr3_nt: TGTGCCACCAGCGGGACAGGTCTCCCGTCACCCCTCCACTTT; cdr3_aa: CATSGTGLPSPLHF
clone_size: once; d_call: TRBD1; v_call: TRBV18; j_call: TRBJ1-4; cdr3_nt: TGTGCCAGCTCCCGTACAGGGGGCAGAGATGAAAAACTGTTTTTT; cdr3_aa: CASSRTGGRDEKLFF
clone_size: .; d_call: .; v_call: TRBV9; j_call: TRBJ2-5; cdr3_nt: TGTGCCAGCAGCGTAGCCCCAGGGGTACAAGAGACCCAGTACTTC; cdr3_aa: CASSVAPGVQETQYF
clone_size: .; d_call: TRBD1; v_call: TRBV5-5; j_call: TRBJ1-5; cdr3_nt: TGTGCCAGCGCGGACAGGGGAGGTAGCAATCAGCCCCAGCATTTT; cdr3_aa: CASADRGGSNQPQHF
clone_size: .; d_call: .; v_call: TRBV25-1; j_call: TRBJ1-2; cdr3_nt: TGTGCCAGCAGACCCAGTGCGGACTATGGCTACACCTTC; cdr3_aa: CASRPSADYGYTF
clone_size: .; d_call: TRBD2; v_call: TRBV4-3; j_call: TRBJ2-1; cdr3_nt: TGCGCCAGCAGCCAAGATCGGCTAGCGGGGAGTAATGAGCAGTTCTTC; cdr3_aa: CASSQDRLAGSNEQFF
clone_size: .; d_call: .; v_call: TRBV12-5; j_call: TRBJ2-2; cdr3_nt: TGTGCTAGTGGTTTAAACTCAGGCGCCGGGGAGCTGTTTTTT; cdr3_aa: CASGLNSGAGELFF
clone_size: .; d_call: .; v_call: TRBV27; j_call: TRBJ1-1; cdr3_nt: TGTGCCAGCAGTTTATCCGCTATTGCTGAAGCTTTCTTT; cdr3_aa: CASSLSAIAEAFF
clone_size: .; d_call: .; v_call: TRBV18; j_call: TRBJ1-5; cdr3_nt: TGTGCCAGCTCACCATATGGGGGGGGATTCAATCAGCCCCAGCATTTT; cdr3_aa: CASSPYGGGFNQPQHF
clone_size: .; d_call: TRBD1; v_call: TRBV19; j_call: TRBJ1-4; cdr3_nt: TGTGCCAGTAGTGCACCAACAGGGGGCGGCGAAAAACTGTTTTTT; cdr3_aa: CASSAPTGGGEKLFF
clone_size: .; d_call: .; v_call: TRBV11-2; j_call: TRBJ1-1; cdr3_nt: TGTGCCAGCAGCTTTCAAGGACAACTGAACACTGAAGCTTTCTTT; cdr3_aa: CASSFQGQLNTEAFF
clone_size: .; d_call: TRBD1; v_call: TRBV2; j_call: TRBJ2-7; cdr3_nt: TGTGCCAGCAGTGAACAGGGGGCGTGGGAGCAGTACTTC; cdr3_aa: CASSEQGAWEQYF
clone_size: .; d_call: TRBD1; v_call: TRBV6-5; j_call: TRBJ1-3; cdr3_nt: TGTGCCGGCGGGGACAGCAGGCGATCGGGAAACACCATATATTTT; cdr3_aa: CAGGDSRRSGNTIYF
clone_size: .; d_call: .; v_call: TRBV5-1; j_call: TRBJ2-1; cdr3_nt: TGCGCCAGCAGCCAGGCGGGTAACTACAATGAGCAGTTCTTC; cdr3_aa: CASSQAGNYNEQFF
clone_size: .; d_call: TRBD1; v_call: TRBV7-2; j_call: TRBJ1-3; cdr3_nt: TGTGCCAGCAGCTTAAGCTCGACAGGGCCCGGAAACACCATATATTTT; cdr3_aa: CASSLSSTGPGNTIYF